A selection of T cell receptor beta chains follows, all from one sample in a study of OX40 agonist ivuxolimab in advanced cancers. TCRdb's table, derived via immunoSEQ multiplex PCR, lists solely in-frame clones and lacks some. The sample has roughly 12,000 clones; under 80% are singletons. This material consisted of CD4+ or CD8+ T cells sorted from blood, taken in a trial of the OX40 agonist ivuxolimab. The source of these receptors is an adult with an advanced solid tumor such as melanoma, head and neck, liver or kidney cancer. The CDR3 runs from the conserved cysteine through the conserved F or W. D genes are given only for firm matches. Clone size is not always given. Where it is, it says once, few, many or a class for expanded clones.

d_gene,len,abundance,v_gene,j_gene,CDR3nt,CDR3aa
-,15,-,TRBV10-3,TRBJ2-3,TGTGCCATCAGCGCGACTGGGGAAGGTCCAGATACGCAGTATTTT,CAISATGEGPDTQYF
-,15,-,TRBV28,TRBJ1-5,TGTGCCAGCAGTCCAACGATGGGGTCTCGGACAGCCCAGCATTTT,CASSPTMGSRTAQHF
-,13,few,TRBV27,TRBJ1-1,TGTGCCAGCAGTTTGGGGGTAACCACTGAAGCTTTCTTT,CASSLGVTTEAFF
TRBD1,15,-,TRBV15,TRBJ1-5,TGTGCCACCAGCAGAGACAGGGGGACCCTTCAGCCCCAGCATTTT,CATSRDRGTLQPQHF
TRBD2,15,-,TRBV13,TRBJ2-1,TGTGCCAGCAGCGTCAGACTAGCGGGAGAGGATGAGCAGTTCTTC,CASSVRLAGEDEQFF
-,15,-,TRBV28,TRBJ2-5,TGTGCCAGCAGTTTGGGGCTGGGGTTAACAGAGACCCAGTACTTC,CASSLGLGLTETQYF
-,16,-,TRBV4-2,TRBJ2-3,TGTGCCAGCAGCCAAGAGCAGGGCCCCCACACAGATACGCAGTATTTT,CASSQEQGPHTDTQYF
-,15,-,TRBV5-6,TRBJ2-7,TGTGCCAGCAGCTTGGTTCGGTTGGGGTCCTACGAGCAGTACTTC,CASSLVRLGSYEQYF
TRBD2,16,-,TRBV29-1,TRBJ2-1,TGCAGCGTTGAATGGGTCGATAGCGGGGGTTCAAATGAGCAGTTCTTC,CSVEWVDSGGSNEQFF
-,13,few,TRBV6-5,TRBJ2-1,TGTGCCAGCAGTGTGTCTGGGTACAATGAGCAGTTCTTC,CASSVSGYNEQFF
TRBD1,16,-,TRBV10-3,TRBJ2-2,TGTGCCATCAGTGAGTCGACCAGGGGGCCTGTCGGGGAGCTGTTTTTT,CAISESTRGPVGELFF
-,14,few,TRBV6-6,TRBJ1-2,TGTGCCAGCAGTTACTCTACAGGGTTGGATGGCTACACCTTC,CASSYSTGLDGYTF
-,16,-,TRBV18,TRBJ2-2,TGTGCCAGCTCACCGGGTGTCACTACGGCCACCGGGGAGCTGTTTTTT,CASSPGVTTATGELFF
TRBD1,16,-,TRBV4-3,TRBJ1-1,TGCGCCAGCAGCCAGGACTCGACAGGGGGAAACACTGAAGCTTTCTTT,CASSQDSTGGNTEAFF
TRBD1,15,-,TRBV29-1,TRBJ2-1,TGCAGCGTTGAAGATAGGGGACAGGGGTTCGATGAGCAGTTCTTC,CSVEDRGQGFDEQFF
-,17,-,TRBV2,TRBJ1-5,TGTGCCAGCAGTGAAACGAAGCGGAGTTGGAACAATCAGCCCCAGCATTTT,CASSETKRSWNNQPQHF
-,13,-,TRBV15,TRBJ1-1,TGTGCCACCAGCAGAACCGACAGAGCTGAAGCTTTCTTT,CATSRTDRAEAFF
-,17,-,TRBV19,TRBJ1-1,TGTGCCAGTAGTATGGAGGCATGGGCACACCCGAACACTGAAGCTTTCTTT,CASSMEAWAHPNTEAFF
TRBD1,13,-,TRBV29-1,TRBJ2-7,TGCAGCGCCAGGACAGGGCGAAGCTACGAGCAGTACTTC,CSARTGRSYEQYF
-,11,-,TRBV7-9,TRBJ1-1,TGTGCCAGCAGCTTAGGGACAGAAGCTTTCTTT,CASSLGTEAFF
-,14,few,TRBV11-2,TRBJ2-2,TGTGCCAGCAGCTTGCCGGAAACACCGAGGGAGCTGTTTTTT,CASSLPETPRELFF
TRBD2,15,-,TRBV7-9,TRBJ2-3,TGTGCCAGCAGCCTACTAGCGGTGATCACAGATACGCAGTATTTT,CASSLLAVITDTQYF
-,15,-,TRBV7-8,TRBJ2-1,TGTGCCAGCAGCCCAGATCCCGTATGGTACAATGAGCAGTTCTTC,CASSPDPVWYNEQFF
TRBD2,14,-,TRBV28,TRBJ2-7,TGTGCCAGCAGTAAGCGGGAGGCACGATACGAGCAGTACTTC,CASSKREARYEQYF
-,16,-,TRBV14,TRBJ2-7,TGTGCCAGCAGCCAAGATAAGTTCGAGGGAGGACACGAGCAGTACTTC,CASSQDKFEGGHEQYF
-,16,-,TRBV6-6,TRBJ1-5,TGTGCCAGAAGCCGATCCGGACCTAATAGCAATCAGCCCCAGCATTTT,CARSRSGPNSNQPQHF
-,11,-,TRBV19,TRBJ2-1,TGTGCCAGTAGTATTGGGTGGGAGCAGTTCTTC,CASSIGWEQFF
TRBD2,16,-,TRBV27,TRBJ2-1,TGTGCCAGCACCTCCCCTACTAGCGGAGATTACAATGAGCAGTTCTTC,CASTSPTSGDYNEQFF
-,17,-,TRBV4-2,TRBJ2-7,TGTGCCAGCAGCCAAGCGGCCCTCGGGACGGCGCTGCACGAGCAGTACTTC,CASSQAALGTALHEQYF
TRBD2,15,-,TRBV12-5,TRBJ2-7,TGTGCTAGTGCCCCGGCCTCGGCAGCGGGAGACGAGCAGTACTTC,CASAPASAAGDEQYF
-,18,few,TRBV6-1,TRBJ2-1,TGTGCCAGCAGTGATTTCGTTAGGGCAGGGCGCTCCTACAATGAGCAGTTCTTC,CASSDFVRAGRSYNEQFF
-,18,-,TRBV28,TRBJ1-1,TGTGCCAGCAGTGAGGGTAGGGGCTTTATCACTTTGAACACTGAAGCTTTCTTT,CASSEGRGFITLNTEAFF
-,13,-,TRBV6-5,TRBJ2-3,TGTGCCAGCAGTTACTGGCGCACAGATACGCAGTATTTT,CASSYWRTDTQYF
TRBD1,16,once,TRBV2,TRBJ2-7,TGTGCCAGCAGTGATTTGGGACAGGGTCGAAACTACGAGCAGTACTTC,CASSDLGQGRNYEQYF
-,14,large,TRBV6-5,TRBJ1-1,TGTGCCAGCACGCCATTTACGGGAGCCACTGAAGCTTTCTTT,CASTPFTGATEAFF
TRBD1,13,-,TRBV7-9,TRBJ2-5,TGTGCCAGCAGCCGGGACAGCGACATGTCCCAGTACTTC,CASSRDSDMSQYF
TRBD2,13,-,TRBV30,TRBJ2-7,TGTGCCTGGTCTTTCGGGGGGGGGTACGAGCAGTACTTC,CAWSFGGGYEQYF
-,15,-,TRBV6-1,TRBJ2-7,TGTGCCAGCAGTGAATATTCGACTGCAAACTACGAGCAGTACTTC,CASSEYSTANYEQYF
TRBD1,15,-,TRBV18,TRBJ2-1,TGTGCCAGTTCCACAGGGGGAGATCGGTACAATGAGCAGTTCTTC,CASSTGGDRYNEQFF
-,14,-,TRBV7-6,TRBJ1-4,TGTGCCAGCAGCTTCATGGGGACGAGCGAAAAACTGTTTTTT,CASSFMGTSEKLFF
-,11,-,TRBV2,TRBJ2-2,TGTGCCAGCAGCGTTACCGGGGAGCTGTTTTTT,CASSVTGELFF
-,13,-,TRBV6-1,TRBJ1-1,TGTGCCAGCAGTGAACGGCTGAACACTGAAGCTTTCTTT,CASSERLNTEAFF
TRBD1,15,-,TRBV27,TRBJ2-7,TGTGCCAGCAGGCAGGGCTTTGGGACAGCCTACGAGCAGTACTTC,CASRQGFGTAYEQYF
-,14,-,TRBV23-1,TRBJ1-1,TGCGCCAGCAGTCGCGGAGAGATGAACACTGAAGCTTTCTTT,CASSRGEMNTEAFF
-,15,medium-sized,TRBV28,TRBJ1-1,TGTGCCAGCAGTTTTTGGGGGGTGGATAACACTGAAGCTTTCTTT,CASSFWGVDNTEAFF
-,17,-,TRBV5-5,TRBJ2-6,TGTGCCAGCAGCTTGTCCCGTGTAGGGGTTGGGGCCAACGTCCTGACTTTC,CASSLSRVGVGANVLTF
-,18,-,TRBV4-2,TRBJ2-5,TGTGCCAGCAGCCAAGATAGGGACTCTCAAGGTCCGCTTAAGACCCAGTACTTC,CASSQDRDSQGPLKTQYF
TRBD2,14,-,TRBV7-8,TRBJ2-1,TGTGCCAGCACTAGTTTGCGGGGGGGTAATGAGCAGTTCTTC,CASTSLRGGNEQFF
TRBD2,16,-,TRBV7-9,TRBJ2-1,TGTGCCAGTCATATTAGCGGGGGCCTACAAACCGATGAGCAGTTCTTC,CASHISGGLQTDEQFF
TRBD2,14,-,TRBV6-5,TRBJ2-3,TGTGCCAGCAGTAGGACTAGCGGGAGAGATACGCAGTATTTT,CASSRTSGRDTQYF
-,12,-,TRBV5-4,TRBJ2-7,TGTGCCAGCAGCGGATTCGGGTACGAGCAGTACTTC,CASSGFGYEQYF
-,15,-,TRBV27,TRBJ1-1,TGTGCCAGCAGTTCCCCGACAGCTAAGAACACTGAAGCTTTCTTT,CASSSPTAKNTEAFF